The sequence of this T cell receptor (beta chain) was determined in a study of blood T cell repertoires in COVID-19. Study details: T cells, B-cell-depleted T cells, or PBMCs provided the cDNA or gDNA that served as material.

Trimming removed 2 bases at V and 5 bases at J, with 9 bases between. Germline CDR1 reads MNHNS; CDR2 reads SASEGT. CDR3 length equals 13 residues. Per the authors' pipeline: Estimation of nucleated cell counts was performed using reference gene primer amplification. Method: immunoSEQ multiplex PCR; TCRdb's copy keeps in-frame clones and lacks some. V and J calls plus clone size are reproduced from that table; the DNA served to infer D and trimming. The sample lists tens of thousands of clones, 75% to 80% seen once, with around 2.3% in the top ten. The sample comprised peripheral blood. The V gene is TRBV6-1, the J gene TRBJ1-1; the D gene is possibly TRBD1 (5 bases). This receptor was identified in a man between 70 and 80 years old with COVID-19, enrolled during active disease. The DNA for the CDR3 is TGTGCCAGCAGTGAATACCAGGGAACTGAAGCTTTCTTT. Protein product: CASSEYQGTEAFF.